This T cell receptor beta chain is from a study of cytomegalovirus exposure and HLA in healthy donors. Study summary: Earlier findings included some 100 million unique TCR beta sequences obtained from 150 million to 200 million T cells.

The germline gives CDR1 LNHDA, CDR2 SQIVND (reference sequence). V shed 2 bases and J shed 3 bases, with 17 bases lying between them. The CDR3 consists of 17 residues. In the PCR, 60 Vbeta and 13 Jbeta primers were used. Clones were sequenced by immunoSEQ multiplex PCR, and TCRdb holds only the in-frame ones, with some missing. The sample shows roughly 89,000 clones, approximately 80% of them seen only once. With respect to this clone: What it binds is not known.

Study-level findings and limits: V- and J-gene trimming of TCR beta was linked (in a later analysis) to a missense DCLRE1C variant. CMV serostatus was the only recorded immune exposure for donors.

This receptor was identified in a man aged 18 to 29 in good health and CMV-seronegative. V usage is TRBV19 and J usage is TRBJ1-5, with D possibly being TRBD1 (6 bases). Sample: PBMCs. CDR3 sequence (DNA): TGTGCCAGTAGTATACGATGGGATAGGGGGTACAATCAGCCCCAGCATTTT. This translates into CASSIRWDRGYNQPQHF.